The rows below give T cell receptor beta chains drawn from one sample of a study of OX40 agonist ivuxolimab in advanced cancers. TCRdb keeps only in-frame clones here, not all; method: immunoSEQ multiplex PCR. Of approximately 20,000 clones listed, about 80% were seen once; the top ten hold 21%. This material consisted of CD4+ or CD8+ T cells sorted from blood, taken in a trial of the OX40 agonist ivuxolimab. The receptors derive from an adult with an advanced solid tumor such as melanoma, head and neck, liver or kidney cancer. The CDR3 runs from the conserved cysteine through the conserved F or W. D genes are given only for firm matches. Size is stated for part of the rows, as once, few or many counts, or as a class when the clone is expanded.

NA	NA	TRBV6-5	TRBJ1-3	CASEDGNTIYF	TGTGCCAGCGAAGATGGAAACACCATATATTTT
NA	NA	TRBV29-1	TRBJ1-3	CSVEGGAYSDPGNTIYF	TGCAGCGTTGAAGGGGGCGCATACTCGGATCCTGGAAACACCATATATTTT
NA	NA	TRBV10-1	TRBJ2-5	CASSEPGRRETQYF	TGCGCCAGCAGTGAGCCGGGGAGGAGGGAGACCCAGTACTTC
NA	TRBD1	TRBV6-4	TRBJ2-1	CASSPQGTGGYNEQFF	TGTGCCAGCAGCCCCCAAGGGACAGGGGGTTACAATGAGCAGTTCTTC
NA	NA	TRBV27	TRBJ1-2	CASSSGDYGYTF	TGTGCCAGCAGCAGTGGGGACTATGGCTACACCTTC
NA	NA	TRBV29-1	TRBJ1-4	CSVDVVGATNEKLFF	TGCAGCGTCGACGTCGTGGGGGCAACTAATGAAAAACTGTTTTTT
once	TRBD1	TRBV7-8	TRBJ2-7	CASSLIRDRGSYEQYF	TGTGCCAGCAGCTTAATAAGGGACAGGGGCTCCTACGAGCAGTACTTC
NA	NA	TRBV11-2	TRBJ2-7	CASSLVAGSSYEQYF	TGTGCCAGCAGCTTAGTCGCGGGGAGCTCCTACGAGCAGTACTTC
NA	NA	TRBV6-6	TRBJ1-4	CASSLGASNEKLFF	TGTGCCAGCAGCTTAGGGGCGTCTAATGAAAAACTGTTTTTT
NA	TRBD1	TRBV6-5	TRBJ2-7	CASSDRGRNEQYF	TGTGCCAGCAGTGACAGGGGTCGAAACGAGCAGTACTTC
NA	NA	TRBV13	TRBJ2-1	CASSLDTKNEQFF	TGTGCCAGCAGCTTAGACACGAAGAATGAGCAGTTCTTC
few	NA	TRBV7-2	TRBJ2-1	CASSSGNNEQFF	TGTGCCAGCAGCTCAGGTAATAATGAGCAGTTCTTC
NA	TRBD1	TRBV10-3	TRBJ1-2	CAIRDRDRDLDGYTF	TGTGCCATCAGAGACCGGGACAGGGATTTAGATGGCTACACCTTC
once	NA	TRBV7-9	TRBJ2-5	CASSYGNEAPQETQYF	TGTGCCAGCAGCTACGGCAATGAGGCACCTCAAGAGACCCAGTACTTC
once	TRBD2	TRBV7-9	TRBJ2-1	CASSLSLTVGTSGRYEQFF	TGTGCCAGCAGCTTATCATTAACGGTAGGGACTAGCGGGAGGTATGAGCAGTTCTTC
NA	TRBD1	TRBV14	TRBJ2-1	CASSQNLPIRDRGYNEQFF	TGTGCCAGCAGCCAAAACCTTCCAATCCGGGACAGGGGCTACAATGAGCAGTTCTTC
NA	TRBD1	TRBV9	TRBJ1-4	CASSVDETGNEKLFF	TGTGCCAGCAGCGTAGATGAGACAGGGAATGAAAAACTGTTTTTT
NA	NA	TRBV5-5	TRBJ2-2	CASSLNQRGVNTGELFF	TGTGCCAGCAGCTTGAATCAAAGGGGCGTGAACACCGGGGAGCTGTTTTTT
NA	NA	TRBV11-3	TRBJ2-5	CASSLAAQGQETQYF	TGTGCCAGCAGCTTAGCTGCCCAGGGGCAAGAGACCCAGTACTTC
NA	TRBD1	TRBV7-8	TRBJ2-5	CASSPETGLRETQYF	TGTGCCAGCAGCCCAGAGACAGGGCTCCGGGAGACCCAGTACTTC
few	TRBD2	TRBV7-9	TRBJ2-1	CASSLKAGGRNEQFF	TGTGCCAGCAGCTTAAAGGCGGGAGGGCGCAATGAGCAGTTCTTC
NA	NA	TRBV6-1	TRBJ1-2	CASSNIQGYYGYTF	TGTGCCAGCAGTAATATACAGGGATACTATGGCTACACCTTC